This T cell receptor (beta chain) stems from a study of PD-L1 blockade in urothelial cancer. Study background: Males with bladder-origin urothelial cancer constituted about nine tenths of the roughly 29 patients. Points from the study as a whole: Pretreatment TCR clonality in blood under the median foretold superior survival.

This clone was observed a handful of times. Its antigen is not known. Spiking each PCR with synthetic TCR analog templates was performed. Data came from immunoSEQ multiplex PCR; TCRdb stores just in-frame clones and leaves some out. The repertoire has nearly 50,000 clones, approximately 80% of them found once; the top ten carry around 10%. The CDR3 covers 14 residues. CDR1 and CDR2 from the germline V gene are SGHAT and FQDESV (reference sequence). Between the trimmed V and J ends, which lost 5 bases and 2 bases, there was a span of 13 bases. Sample time point: peripheral blood 6 weeks after treatment start.

Sequencing was performed on PBMCs, taken around atezolizumab (anti-PD-L1) treatment. This chain links TRBV11-1 with TRBJ2-7; D is perhaps TRBD1 (5 bases). This clonotype was sampled from a man aged 65 to 85 with urothelial cancer. DNA of the CDR3: TGTGCCAGCAGCCTGCAGGGTCAGGCCTACGAGCAGTACTTC. It translates to CASSLQGQAYEQYF.